One and the same sample provided the 7 T cell receptor beta chains below, sequenced in a study of blood T cell repertoires in COVID-19. Sequencing used immunoSEQ multiplex PCR; TCRdb keeps in-frame clones, though not all of them. Of 170,000 or so clones in the sample, 80% are singletons; the top ten hold 6.5% to 8%. Sequences were obtained from peripheral blood. Source of these receptors: a man between 65 and 79 years old with active or convalescent COVID-19.

V usage is TRBV6-5 and J usage is TRBJ2-3; a weak D match, TRBD1 (6 bases). V was cut by 6 bases and J by 0 bases, with 13 bases left in between. The germline gives CDR1 MNHEY, CDR2 SVGAGI. The CDR3 runs to 15 residues. CDR3 DNA sequence: TGTGCCAGCAGGGCCCTGACAGGCAGCACAGATACGCAGTATTTT. Translation: CASRALTGSTDTQYF.

The chain joins TRBV20-1 to TRBJ1-5; D not certain. This CDR3 spans 12 amino acids. V was clipped by 5 bases and J by 5 bases, with 10 bases between them. Germline CDR1 reads DFQATT; CDR2 reads SNEGSKA (reference sequence). CDR3: CSAGDTDQPQHF. CDR3 sequence (DNA): TGCAGTGCTGGTGACACGGATCAGCCCCAGCATTTT.

This clone occurred once. The rearrangement joins TRBV9 to TRBJ2-1, with 8 nucleotides matching TRBD2. V lost 1 base, J lost 3 bases, and 6 bases stayed unmatched. This CDR3 spans 16 amino acids. CDR1 SGDLS and CDR2 YYNGEE come from the germline V gene. The CDR3 here is CASSVTAGGNYNEQFF. The CDR3 DNA follows: TGTGCCAGCAGCGTAACGGCGGGGGGCAACTACAATGAGCAGTTCTTC.

The rearrangement joins TRBV20-1 to TRBJ2-5, with D maybe TRBD1 (6 bases). CDR1 is DFQATT and CDR2 is SNEGSKA in the germline V gene (reference sequence). The CDR3 length is 11 residues. V dropped 4 bases and J dropped 7 bases, with 10 bases sitting between them. CDR3: CSATGAGTQYF. In nucleotides, the CDR3 is TGCAGTGCTACAGGGGCCGGGACCCAGTACTTC.

This sequence joins TRBV5-4 and TRBJ1-2; 7 bases agree with TRBD1. Germline lookup yields CDR1 SGHNT and CDR2 YYREEE (reference sequence). This CDR3 is 13 amino acids long. V trimming: 4 bases; J trimming: 7 bases; junction bases outside the gene matches: 7. In DNA form, the CDR3 reads TGTGCCAGCAGCCCCCCCCCAGGGGGTGGCTACACCTTC. Its translation: CASSPPPGGGYTF.

This clone has more than one count but fewer than ten. V gene TRBV7-9 combines with J gene TRBJ2-5; D may be TRBD2 (6 bases). There are 13 residues in the CDR3. Germline V gene sequence: CDR1 SEHNR, CDR2 FQNEAQ (reference sequence). V lost 4 bases and J lost 5, with 11 bases in between. DNA for the CDR3: TGTGCCAGCAGCTCCTCGGGGGTTGAGACCCAGTACTTC. Its translation is CASSSSGVETQYF. Complete variable domain (other parts from reference TRBV7-9 and TRBJ2-5): DTGVSQNPRHKITKRGQNVTFRCDPISEHNRLYWYRQTLGQGPEFLTYFQNEAQLEKSRLLSDRFSAERPKGSFSTLEIQRTEQGDSAMYLCASSSSGVETQYFGPGTRLLVL.

The CDR3 DNA is TGTGCCGCCGGCGGCAGACCCTACGAGCAGTACTTC. Its translation is CAAGGRPYEQYF. The chain joins TRBV6-1 to TRBJ2-7; no clear D gene. CDR3 length equals 12 residues. Trimming cost V 11 bases and J 2 bases, with 13 bases left between them. Germline CDR1 and CDR2: MNHNS and SASEGT.